The 31 T cell receptor beta chains below were found in one sample sequenced in a study of blood T cell repertoires in COVID-19. Data came from immunoSEQ multiplex PCR; TCRdb stores just in-frame clones and leaves some out. This sample yields approximately 180,000 clones, of which roughly nine tenths are seen a single time; 1.2% belongs to the top ten. The sample comprised PBMCs or T cells enriched from blood (not recorded which). These TCRs come from a human donor with acute COVID-19. The donor label of this sample is uncertain.

CDR3 coding DNA: TGTGCCAGCAGCCCCTCCGGGGGGGCAGAGACCCAGTACTTC. Its translation: CASSPSGGAETQYF. V gene TRBV11-3 combines with J gene TRBJ2-5; TRBD2 matches at 8 bases. The junction had 6 bases not matched to a gene; V was cut back by 5 bases and J by 4 bases. The CDR3 loop spans 14 amino acids. The germline V gene encodes CDR1 SGHNT and CDR2 YENEEA.

The rearrangement joins TRBV27 to TRBJ1-3; D not resolved. CDR1 and CDR2 from the germline V gene are MNHEY and SMNVEV (reference sequence). The CDR3 extends over 14 amino acids. Trimming took 5 bases from V and 4 from J, leaving 12 bases between them. The CDR3 sequence: CASSPHGSGNTIYF. In nucleotides, the CDR3 is TGTGCCAGCAGTCCCCACGGGTCCGGAAACACCATATATTTT.

In DNA, the CDR3 is TGCAGTGCTAGTTGGTCAGGGGCGTCCACCGGGGAGCTGTTTTTT. Translating it yields CSASWSGASTGELFF. The chain has TRBV20-1 and TRBJ2-2; tentative D call: TRBD1 (6 bases). Germline V gene data show CDR1 as DFQATT and CDR2 as SNEGSKA (reference sequence). The CDR3 has 15 residues. V was cut by 3 bases and J by 4 bases, with 15 bases left in between.

The J gene is TRBJ1-4, the V gene TRBV30; 9 bases are a match to TRBD1. The CDR3 contains 14 residues. Germline assignment: CDR1 GTSNPN and CDR2 SVGIG (reference sequence). V dropped 1 base and J dropped 8; count of bases not matched to a gene: 5. The CDR3 DNA is TGTGCCTGGAGTGAGGGGACAGGGCAGGAAAAACTGTTTTTT. Protein product: CAWSEGTGQEKLFF.

This chain uses TRBV5-1 with TRBJ2-3, with D maybe TRBD1 (6 bases). CDR1 is SGHRS, CDR2 YFSETQ, per germline. The length of the CDR3 is 15 residues. V lost 2 bases and J lost 0, with 10 bases in between. The CDR3 region has the DNA TGCGCCAGCAGCTTCGACAGGAGTAGCACAGATACGCAGTATTTT. Protein sequence: CASSFDRSSTDTQYF.

This sequence joins TRBV3-1 (or the pseudogene TRBV3-2) and TRBJ2-1; 8 bases fit TRBD2. V trimming: 0 bases; J trimming: 3 bases; junction bases outside the gene matches: 4. CDR1 is LGHDT, CDR2 YNNKEL, per germline (reference sequence). There are 16 residues in the CDR3. The CDR3 reads CASSQESSGNYNEQFF. CDR3 in DNA: TGTGCCAGCAGCCAAGAGAGTAGCGGGAACTACAATGAGCAGTTCTTC.

This sequence joins TRBV19 and TRBJ2-7, with a possible D match to TRBD1 (7 bases). Germline loops: CDR1 LNHDA, CDR2 SQIVND (reference sequence). Between the trimmed V and J ends, which lost 6 bases and 2 bases, there was a span of 14 bases. The CDR3 covers 14 residues. CDR3 amino acids: CASSRQGGTYEQYF. The CDR3, as DNA: TGTGCCAGTAGCCGACAGGGAGGTACCTACGAGCAGTACTTC. The complete variable domain, with remaining parts taken from reference TRBV19 and TRBJ2-7, reads DGGITQSPKYLFRKEGQNVTLSCEQNLNHDAMYWYRQDPGQGLRLIYYSQIVNDFQKGDIAEGYSVSREKKESFPLTVTSAQKNPTAFYLCASSRQGGTYEQYFGPGTRLTVT.

A remark on this clone: Other DNA sequences from this sample encode an identical CDR3 as well. The chain recombines TRBV27 with TRBJ2-6, with D maybe TRBD1 (5 bases). Trimming cost V 0 bases and J 2 bases, with 8 bases left between them. CDR3 size: 16 residues. Germline-derived CDR1 and CDR2 are MNHEY and SMNVEV (reference sequence). The CDR3 DNA follows: TGTGCCAGCAGTTTATCAGGGGCCGCTGGGGCCAACGTCCTGACTTTC. Protein: CASSLSGAAGANVLTF. Filled out from reference TRBV27 and TRBJ2-6, the complete variable domain reads EAQVTQNPRYLITVTGKKLTVTCSQNMNHEYMSWYRQDPGLGLRQIYYSMNVEVTDKGDVPEGYKVSRKEKRNFPLILESPSPNQTSLYFCASSLSGAAGANVLTFGAGSRLTVL.

This rearrangement joins TRBV6-4 to TRBJ1-1; maybe TRBD1 (5 bases). V was trimmed by 9 bases and J by 11 bases, leaving 16 bases between them. The CDR3 contains 11 residues. CDR1 is MRHNA and CDR2 is SNTAGT in the germline V gene. The CDR3 DNA sequence: TGTGCCAGTCAGGATCAGGGTGTGGCTTTCTTT. Residues: CASQDQGVAFF.

V and J are TRBV6-4 and TRBJ2-3; 11 bases map to TRBD2. Germline-derived CDR1 and CDR2 are MRHNA and SNTAGT. The J segment lost 2 bases and the V segment lost 9 bases, leaving 7 bases of the junction unmatched. This CDR3 comprises 15 residues. CDR3 sequence reads: CASRPGLADTDTQYF. The CDR3 DNA is TGTGCCAGTAGACCGGGACTAGCGGACACAGATACGCAGTATTTT.

This clone was seen just once. The chain is built from TRBV13 and TRBJ1-2, with a weak D call TRBD1 (5 bases). V lost 0 bases and J 8 bases, leaving 10 bases between the germline ends. Germline V gene lookup returns CDR1 PRHDT and CDR2 FYEKMQ (reference sequence). The CDR3 has 13 amino acids. CDR3 DNA sequence: TGTGCCAGCAGCTTAGGACAGGAGAACGGCTACACCTTC. Translation: CASSLGQENGYTF.

The rearrangement links TRBV12-3 or TRBV12-4 to TRBJ2-7; maybe TRBD2 (6 bases). Trimming stripped 3 bases from V and 3 bases from J, with 9 bases between. The CDR3 extends over 13 amino acids. CDR3 residues: CASSFAGLYEQYF. The CDR3 DNA sequence: TGTGCCAGCAGTTTTGCGGGGCTCTACGAGCAGTACTTC.

The V and J genes are TRBV4-1 and TRBJ2-7, with unresolved D. V was cut by 0 bases and J by 0 bases, with 12 bases left in between. Per germline, CDR1 MGHRA and CDR2 YSYEKL. The CDR3 sequence is 16 residues long. The CDR3, as DNA: TGCGCCAGCAGCCAAGATAAACAGCCCCGCTCCTACGAGCAGTACTTC. It translates to CASSQDKQPRSYEQYF.

A single count supports this clone. J is TRBJ2-7 and V is TRBV21-1; TRBD1, the table's D call, lacks a check against the DNA. TRBV21-1 is described as a pseudogene. CDR3 length: 18 residues. The CDR3 bases are TGTGCCAGCAGCACGACAGGGTGCCCACACGAGAACTCCTACGAGCAGTACTTC. Protein: CASSTTGCPHENSYEQYF.

This CDR3 reads CAWSVRAGQLNEQYF. The CDR3 DNA is TGTGCCTGGAGTGTACGCGCAGGGCAGTTGAACGAGCAGTACTTC. The chain carries TRBV30 and TRBJ2-7; possible D gene TRBD1, 5 bases. Germline CDR1 GTSNPN, CDR2 SVGIG (reference sequence). V was cut by 0 bases and J by 5 bases, with 17 bases left in between. The CDR3 sequence is 15 residues long.

CDR3 region: CASRDPGDRGHQPQHF. The CDR3 region has the DNA TGTGCCAGCAGGGATCCGGGGGACAGGGGACATCAGCCCCAGCATTTT. The chain has TRBV2 and TRBJ1-5; TRBD1 aligns across 10 bases. Germline lookup yields CDR1 SNHLY and CDR2 FYNNEI. The CDR3 runs to 16 residues. The V segment lost 6 bases and the J segment 5 bases; nucleotides outside the gene matches: 10.

The chain carries TRBV11-1 and TRBJ2-7; D call uncertain. The CDR3 length is 12 residues. Germline V gives CDR1 SGHAT, CDR2 FQDESV (reference sequence). V lost 5 bases, J lost 2 bases, and 7 bases lay in between. CDR3 sequence reads: CASSRTAYEQYF. The CDR3 DNA is TGTGCCAGCAGCCGTACAGCCTACGAGCAGTACTTC.

V and J are TRBV21-1 and TRBJ2-4; no check of the table's D call, TRBD1, against the DNA was made. TRBV21-1 is assigned pseudogene status. The CDR3 has 14 residues. CDR3 region: CASSKGDRLNIQYF. The DNA of the CDR3 is TGTGCCAGCAGCAAGGGGGACAGGCTCAACATTCAGTACTTC.

In DNA form, the CDR3 reads TGTGCCACCAGTGAATCTGGGGAGCTGTTTTTT. Amino acid sequence: CATSESGELFF. The chain joins TRBV24-1 to TRBJ2-2; no definite D call. The germline V and J ends were trimmed by 4 bases and 8 bases, with 4 bases remaining between them. Germline assignment: CDR1 KGHDR and CDR2 SFDVKD. This CDR3 region has 11 residues.

The V gene is TRBV2, the J gene TRBJ1-2, with 10 bases lining up with TRBD1. The CDR3 is 14 amino acids. Trimming removed 6 bases from V and 4 bases from J; junction bases left unmatched: 5. CDR1 SNHLY and CDR2 FYNNEI come from the germline V gene. The CDR3 reads CASRETGGFYGYTF. The DNA for the CDR3 is TGTGCCAGCAGGGAGACAGGGGGCTTCTATGGCTACACCTTC. Combining the CDR3 with reference TRBV2 and TRBJ1-2 gives the whole variable domain EPEVTQTPSHQVTQMGQEVILRCVPISNHLYFYWYRQILGQKVEFLVSFYNNEISEKSEIFDDQFSVERPDGSNFTLKIRSTKLEDSAMYFCASRETGGFYGYTFGSGTRLTVV.

This clone has just one count. The J gene is TRBJ2-1, the V gene TRBV9; 11 nucleotides agree with TRBD1. Trimming cost V 3 bases and J 3 bases; bases outside gene matches: 5. This CDR3 is built from 16 residues. Germline V CDR1 and CDR2: SGDLS, YYNGEE. DNA for the CDR3: TGTGCCAGCAGCGGGACCGGGACAGGGGGCTACAATGAGCAGTTCTTC. It is translated as CASSGTGTGGYNEQFF.

J is TRBJ2-3 and V is TRBV7-2, with 10 positions matching TRBD2. The CDR3 is 17 residues long. The V segment lost 4 bases and the J segment 1 base; nucleotides outside the gene matches: 8. Germline lookup yields CDR1 SGHTA and CDR2 FQGNSA. CDR3: CASSSGVAGGGTDTQYF. The CDR3 DNA reads TGTGCCAGCAGCTCGGGTGTAGCGGGGGGAGGCACAGATACGCAGTATTTT.

The V gene is TRBV18, the J gene TRBJ2-5, with 8 bases matching TRBD1. This CDR3 has 15 residues. CDR1 is KGHSH, CDR2 LQKENI, per germline. V shed 1 base and J 1 base; nucleotides not matched to a gene: 2. CDR3 residues: CASSPLGTGQETQYF. The DNA for the CDR3 is TGTGCCAGCTCACCACTGGGGACAGGCCAAGAGACCCAGTACTTC. Full variable domain (outside the CDR3, taken from reference TRBV18 and TRBJ2-5): NAGVMQNPRHLVRRRGQEARLRCSPMKGHSHVYWYRQLPEEGLKFMVYLQKENIIDESGMPKERFSAEFPKEGPSILRIQQVVRGDSAAYFCASSPLGTGQETQYFGPGTRLLVL.

This chain connects TRBV19 to TRBJ1-1, with D tentatively TRBD1 (5 bases). Germline V gene lookup returns CDR1 LNHDA and CDR2 SQIVND (reference sequence). This CDR3 comprises 14 residues. V lost 7 bases and J lost 2, with 14 bases in between. CDR3 nucleotides: TGTGCCAGTACCTCCGGGACTTACAACACTGAAGCTTTCTTT. As protein: CASTSGTYNTEAFF. Full variable domain (remainder filled in from reference TRBV19 and TRBJ1-1): DGGITQSPKYLFRKEGQNVTLSCEQNLNHDAMYWYRQDPGQGLRLIYYSQIVNDFQKGDIAEGYSVSREKKESFPLTVTSAQKNPTAFYLCASTSGTYNTEAFFGQGTRLTVV.

The V and J genes are TRBV13 and TRBJ1-2; 10 bases match TRBD1. In germline, CDR1 is PRHDT, CDR2 FYEKMQ (reference sequence). The CDR3 runs 16 residues. The J segment lost 8 bases and the V segment lost 0 bases, leaving 9 bases of the junction unmatched. CDR3 residues: CASSLGPGQGVEGYTF. Here the CDR3 DNA reads TGTGCCAGCAGCTTAGGCCCAGGACAGGGGGTAGAAGGCTACACCTTC. The complete variable domain, with remaining parts taken from reference TRBV13 and TRBJ1-2, reads AAGVIQSPRHLIKEKRETATLKCYPIPRHDTVYWYQQGPGQDPQFLISFYEKMQSDKGSIPDRFSAQQFSDYHSELNMSSLELGDSALYFCASSLGPGQGVEGYTFGSGTRLTVV.

The V gene is TRBV7-6, the J gene TRBJ2-1; the D gene is possibly TRBD1 (5 bases). In germline, CDR1 is SGHVS, CDR2 FNYEAQ. With 1 base removed from V and 4 bases from J, the gap between germline ends came to 8 bases. The CDR3 spans 14 residues. Here the CDR3 DNA reads TGTGCCAGCAGCTTAGAGGACACGTACAATGAGCAGTTCTTC. Amino acid sequence: CASSLEDTYNEQFF.

The gene calls are TRBV7-2 and TRBJ1-2; 9 positions agree with TRBD1. The CDR3 consists of 14 residues. The germline V gene encodes CDR1 SGHTA and CDR2 FQGNSA. V gave up 7 bases and J gave up 8 bases; unmatched junction bases: 11. The chain's CDR3 is CASTLGGTGKGYTF. CDR3 nucleotides: TGTGCCAGCACCCTCGGCGGGACAGGGAAAGGCTACACCTTC.

This chain uses TRBV4-3 with TRBJ1-4, with D perhaps matching TRBD1 (5 bases). Germline V gene lookup returns CDR1 LGHNA and CDR2 YSLEER. V lost 6 bases, J lost 5 bases, and 19 bases lay in between. The CDR3 covers 16 residues. The DNA of the CDR3 is TGCGCCAGCAGACCCGGGAGGGGATCGGGAAATGAAAAACTGTTTTTT. Its protein is CASRPGRGSGNEKLFF.

This clone appeared once. The genes are TRBV12-3 or TRBV12-4 and TRBJ2-2; a weak D match, TRBD1 (5 bases). V was pared by 6 bases and J by 6 bases, with 8 bases between. This CDR3 is 12 amino acids long. The CDR3 region has the DNA TGTGCCAGCAGGCAGGGTGCCGGGGAGCTGTTTTTT. This gives the protein CASRQGAGELFF.

This clone has a handful of counts. This chain joins TRBV30 and TRBJ2-2; perhaps TRBD1 as D (5 bases). The CDR3 spans 14 residues. With 2 bases removed from V and 4 bases from J, the gap between germline ends came to 11 bases. CDR1 GTSNPN and CDR2 SVGIG come from the germline V gene (reference sequence). DNA of the CDR3: TGTGCCTGGAGTATGACGACAGTCACCGGGGAGCTGTTTTTT. Translating it yields CAWSMTTVTGELFF.

V is TRBV24-1 and J is TRBJ1-1; no definite D call. Trimming took 5 bases from V and 5 from J, leaving 5 bases between them. Germline-derived CDR1 and CDR2 are KGHDR and SFDVKD. The length of the CDR3 is 11 residues. The CDR3 coding sequence is TGTGCCACCAGTGGCGGGACTGAAGCTTTCTTT. Amino acids: CATSGGTEAFF.